Below are 9 T cell receptor beta chains sequenced from a single sample in a study of CD8+CD57+ T cells in acquired aplastic anemia. Genomic DNA, the template, was used for profiling of the TCR beta VDJ and CDR3. TCRdb analysed the reads with MiXCR anew, one entry per CDR3 protein. Found here are about 40,000 distinct CDR3 sequences, roughly 63% of them singletons; the top ten hold 59%. Before being chosen for sequencing, patients had shown CD8+CD57+ cell expansion by flow cytometry. Sequenced material: sorted CD4+, CD8+, or CD8+CD57+ T cells (not recorded which) from PBMCs. These receptors were collected from a human donor with aplastic anemia.

About this clonotype itself: One junction end disagrees with the germline gene, perhaps due to a read error. The chain is built from TRBV6-5 and TRBJ2-7; weak D call: TRBD1 (6 bases). This CDR3 has 15 residues. Looked up from germline, CDR1 is MNHEY and CDR2 is SVGAGI. The chain's CDR3 is CASSSRTASTYERYF. The CDR3 DNA sequence: TGTGCCAGCAGTTCGAGGACAGCGTCGACCTACGAGCGGTACTTC.

The rearrangement joins TRBV19 to TRBJ2-7, with TRBD1 as a possible D gene (6 bases). Trimming shortened V by 6 bases and J by 0 bases, and 15 bases separated the two germline ends. Germline V lookup: CDR1 LNHDA, CDR2 SQIVND (reference sequence). The CDR3 has 15 amino acids. The CDR3 reads CASSATGKSSYEQYF. Here the CDR3 DNA reads TGTGCCAGTAGCGCTACAGGGAAGAGCTCCTACGAGCAGTACTTC. The variable domain in full, with the rest retrieved from reference TRBV19 and TRBJ2-7, is DGGITQSPKYLFRKEGQNVTLSCEQNLNHDAMYWYRQDPGQGLRLIYYSQIVNDFQKGDIAEGYSVSREKKESFPLTVTSAQKNPTAFYLCASSATGKSSYEQYFGPGTRLTVT.

The CDR3 reads CASSKIRDRIYGYTF. CDR3 DNA: TGTGCCAGCAGTAAGATTCGGGACAGGATATATGGCTACACCTTC. The chain uses TRBV6-1 and TRBJ1-2; 8 nucleotides match TRBD1. CDR1 and CDR2 (germline): MNHNS, SASEGT. The trim removed 5 bases at V and 5 bases at J, leaving 10 bases unmatched. This CDR3 is 15 amino acids long.

The gene calls are TRBV29-1 and TRBJ1-2; TRBD1 agrees at 9 bases. Germline V CDR1 and CDR2: SQVTM, ANQGSEA. Trimming cost V 8 bases and J 0 bases; bases outside gene matches: 7. The CDR3 loop spans 14 amino acids. For the CDR3, the DNA is TGCAGCACAAACAGGGGGCTTACTAACTATGGCTACACCTTC. This gives the protein CSTNRGLTNYGYTF.

The chain couples TRBV19 to TRBJ2-7, with 10 nucleotides matching TRBD1. CDR3 length: 14 residues. Germline-derived CDR1 and CDR2 are LNHDA and SQIVND (reference sequence). Trimming at V came to 5 bases and at J to 5 bases, leaving 6 bases not matched to a gene. The CDR3 is CASSETGGTDEQYF. The CDR3 DNA follows: TGTGCCAGTAGTGAGACAGGGGGCACAGACGAGCAGTACTTC.

This clonotype was recorded many times. V and J are TRBV2 and TRBJ2-7; 7 nucleotides agree with TRBD2. CDR1 SNHLY and CDR2 FYNNEI come from the germline V gene. CDR3 size: 12 residues. J gave up 4 bases and V 5 bases, and 2 bases lay outside the gene matches. Here the CDR3 reads CASSPGGYEQYF. CDR3 DNA sequence: TGTGCCAGCAGTCCCGGGGGGTACGAGCAGTACTTC.

At least ten counts were recorded for this clonotype. The chain carries TRBV2 and TRBJ2-7, with TRBD2 identical over 13 bases. Germline V gives CDR1 SNHLY, CDR2 FYNNEI. Germline trimming cut 1 base from V and 2 bases from J; bases unmatched to any gene: 2. This CDR3 has 16 amino acids. The CDR3 region has the DNA TGTGCCAGCAGTGAAGTACTAGCGGGAGGGCCCTACGAGCAGTACTTC. The encoded protein is CASSEVLAGGPYEQYF. The whole variable domain, filled in from reference TRBV2 and TRBJ2-7, reads EPEVTQTPSHQVTQMGQEVILRCVPISNHLYFYWYRQILGQKVEFLVSFYNNEISEKSEIFDDQFSVERPDGSNFTLKIRSTKLEDSAMYFCASSEVLAGGPYEQYFGPGTRLTVT.

About this clonotype itself: Germline is not matched at one junction end, which may reflect a read error. V usage is TRBV2 and J usage is TRBJ1-4; the D gene is possibly TRBD1 (5 bases). CDR1 and CDR2 from the germline V gene are SNHLY and FYNNEI. This CDR3 is 14 amino acids long. Here the CDR3 DNA reads TGTGCCAGCAGATTACAGGTTGCTAATGAAAAACGGTTTTTT. Its translation: CASRLQVANEKRFF.

The chain links TRBV20-1 to TRBJ2-1, with no clear D. Germline values: CDR1 DFQATT, CDR2 SNEGSKA (reference sequence). V lost 3 bases and J lost 0, with 12 bases in between. The CDR3 runs 15 residues. The CDR3 DNA reads as TGCAGTGCTAGTGATGGGTCAAGCTCCTACAATGAGCAGTTCTTC. It yields the protein CSASDGSSSYNEQFF.